These 24 T cell receptor beta chains came from one sample sequenced in a study of cytomegalovirus exposure and HLA in healthy donors. TCRdb's table, derived via immunoSEQ multiplex PCR, lists solely in-frame clones and lacks some. The table shows about 71,000 clones, with about 95% occurring only once. What was sequenced was PBMCs. These receptors were taken from a woman aged 18-35 years in good health and CMV-seronegative.

This clone appeared a single time. This CDR3 is CASSQDRAGVYNEQFF. The CDR3 nucleotides are TGCGCCAGCAGCCAAGATAGGGCAGGGGTGTACAATGAGCAGTTCTTC. The chain recombines TRBV4-3 with TRBJ2-1; TRBD1 is a possible D gene (6 bases). The CDR3 length is 16 residues. V was trimmed by 0 bases and J by 4 bases, leaving 13 bases between them. From germline, CDR1 is LGHNA and CDR2 YSLEER.

The V gene is TRBV28, the J gene TRBJ2-5, with D perhaps matching TRBD2 (5 bases). Trimming removed 7 bases from V and 2 bases from J, with 17 bases in between. The CDR3 has 15 amino acids. Germline CDR1 and CDR2: MDHEN and SYDVKM. The DNA for the CDR3 is TGTGCCAGCACCCCCTCGGGAACGCATCAAGAGACCCAGTACTTC. Residues: CASTPSGTHQETQYF.

The rearrangement links TRBV2 to TRBJ2-5; TRBD2 aligns across 9 bases. The CDR3 totals 14 residues. Unmatched junction bases numbered 10, after V lost 9 bases and J lost 5 bases. Germline CDR1 and CDR2: SNHLY and FYNNEI. CDR3 bases: TGTGCCAGGGAGGTGCGGGAGGGTCAGGAGACCCAGTACTTC. Translation gives CAREVREGQETQYF.

The chain employs TRBV15 and TRBJ1-5; D gene ambiguous. Germline V gives CDR1 LNHNV, CDR2 YYDKDF (reference sequence). The CDR3 runs 15 residues. The V and J ends lost 3 bases and 3 bases respectively, with 12 bases between them. The CDR3, as DNA: TGTGCCACCAGCAGGGAGATGGATATCAATCAGCCCCAGCATTTT. This translates into CATSREMDINQPQHF.

This clone has a single count. The J gene is TRBJ2-7, the V gene TRBV15; D not certain. Germline CDR1 is LNHNV and CDR2 is YYDKDF (reference sequence). The CDR3 is 15 amino acids. Deletions cut 0 bases from V and 0 bases from J, with 9 bases between. The CDR3 nucleotides read TGTGCCACCAGCAGAGATACCCGGAGCTCCTACGAGCAGTACTTC. Translation gives CATSRDTRSSYEQYF.

The J gene is TRBJ1-3, the V gene TRBV30; D remains ambiguous. Between the trimmed V and J ends, which lost 1 base and 0 bases, there was a span of 7 bases. From germline, CDR1 is GTSNPN and CDR2 SVGIG (reference sequence). This CDR3 is 14 amino acids long. CDR3 residues: CAWSDGGSGNTIYF. The CDR3 DNA is TGTGCCTGGAGTGACGGAGGCTCTGGAAACACCATATATTTT.

The sample holds one count of this clone. The chain carries TRBV2 and TRBJ2-2, with 10 bases lining up with TRBD2. Germline V gene sequence: CDR1 SNHLY, CDR2 FYNNEI. Trimming at V came to 5 bases and at J to 3 bases, leaving 3 bases not matched to a gene. CDR3 size: 15 residues. CDR3 amino acids: CASSWTSGDTGELFF. The CDR3 DNA reads as TGTGCCAGCAGTTGGACTAGCGGTGACACCGGGGAGCTGTTTTTT.

This clone was counted once. The CDR3 loop is CASRLQGRSYNSPLHF. CDR3 DNA: TGTGCCAGCAGGTTACAGGGGAGGTCATATAATTCACCCCTCCACTTT. The chain recombines TRBV5-4 with TRBJ1-6, with 7 nucleotides matching TRBD1. The CDR3 has 16 amino acids. The V segment lost 5 bases and the J segment 4 bases; nucleotides outside the gene matches: 9. Germline V CDR1 and CDR2: SGHNT, YYREEE (reference sequence). Full variable domain (outside the CDR3, taken from reference TRBV5-4 and TRBJ1-6): ETGVTQSPTHLIKTRGQQVTLRCSSQSGHNTVSWYQQALGQGPQFIFQYYREEENGRGNFPPRFSGLQFPNYSSELNVNALELDDSALYLCASRLQGRSYNSPLHFGNGTRLTVT.

The sample holds a few counts of this clone. V gene TRBV5-6 combines with J gene TRBJ1-1; possible D gene TRBD1, 6 bases. The germline V gene encodes CDR1 SGHDT and CDR2 YYEEEE. The V end lost 0 bases, the J end lost 10 bases, and 16 bases lay between the germline ends. The CDR3 has 14 amino acids. CDR3 DNA: TGTGCCAGCAGCTTGGGTTGGGACATGAAGGTAGCTTTCTTT. Translated: CASSLGWDMKVAFF.

V is TRBV5-4 and J is TRBJ1-2; TRBD1 might be the D (6 bases). CDR3 length: 13 amino acids. With 8 bases removed from V and 4 bases from J, the gap between germline ends came to 15 bases. The germline V gene has CDR1 SGHNT and CDR2 YYREEE (reference sequence). For the CDR3, the DNA is TGTGCCAGTAACCCCGGGGGGCTCTATGGCTACACCTTC. The encoded protein is CASNPGGLYGYTF.

The gene calls are TRBV9 and TRBJ2-1; 16 nucleotides match TRBD2. Germline V lookup: CDR1 SGDLS, CDR2 YYNGEE. This CDR3 has 21 amino acids. Trimming cost V 3 bases and J 0 bases; bases outside gene matches: 12. CDR3 in amino acids: CASSASGTSGRADSSYNEQFF. The CDR3, as DNA: TGTGCCAGCAGCGCCTCTGGGACTAGCGGGAGGGCCGATAGCTCCTACAATGAGCAGTTCTTC.

This chain connects TRBV6-1 to TRBJ1-1; D is unclear. The CDR3 has 12 residues. Trimming took 9 bases from V and 0 from J, leaving 8 bases between them. Germline V lookup: CDR1 MNHNS, CDR2 SASEGT. CDR3: CASAGLNTEAFF. The CDR3 DNA follows: TGTGCCAGTGCGGGCTTGAACACTGAAGCTTTCTTT.

The gene calls are TRBV7-6 and TRBJ2-3; TRBD2 agrees at 8 bases. This CDR3 contains 15 residues. V shed 1 base, J shed 4 bases, and the junction held 4 bases outside the gene matches. Germline CDR1 reads SGHVS; CDR2 reads FNYEAQ. CDR3 DNA: TGTGCCAGCAGCTTAGGGACTAGCAGGGCAGATACGCAGTATTTT. It translates to CASSLGTSRADTQYF.

This chain joins TRBV27 and TRBJ2-1; 10 bases match TRBD2. Germline trimming cut 5 bases from V and 7 bases from J; bases unmatched to any gene: 14. This CDR3 spans 17 amino acids. In germline, CDR1 is MNHEY, CDR2 SMNVEV (reference sequence). CDR3 nucleotides: TGTGCCAGCAGTCCGAACCCCCTAGCGGGAGTCCTTAATGAGCAGTTCTTC. It codes for CASSPNPLAGVLNEQFF.

This chain links TRBV11-2 with TRBJ2-7; no definite D call. V was trimmed by 1 base and J by 1 base, leaving 17 bases between them. CDR1 and CDR2 (germline): SGHAT, FQNNGV. The CDR3 length is 17 residues. The CDR3 DNA is TGTGCCAGCAGCTTAGGGTCGCAACCCGGTCTATCCTACGAGCAGTACTTC. This translates into CASSLGSQPGLSYEQYF.

This chain uses TRBV5-1 with TRBJ2-1; 13 bases agree with TRBD2. The CDR3 spans 15 residues. V dropped 4 bases and J dropped 7; count of bases not matched to a gene: 5. Looked up from germline, CDR1 is SGHRS and CDR2 is YFSETQ. The CDR3 DNA reads as TGCGCCAGCAGCCTAACTAGCGGGGGGGCAAATGAGCAGTTCTTC. It specifies CASSLTSGGANEQFF.

The V call is TRBV21-1, the J call TRBJ2-2; no check of the table's D call, TRBD1, against the DNA was made. TRBV21-1 has pseudogene status. This CDR3 has 17 residues. In DNA, the CDR3 is TGTGCCAGCAGCAAAACTGGACAGCACCTGAACACCGGGGAGCTGTTTTTT. Protein sequence: CASSKTGQHLNTGELFF.

The V and J genes are TRBV5-1 and TRBJ2-3; D remains unclear. V lost 0 bases, J lost 0 bases, and 8 bases lay in between. This CDR3 has 15 amino acids. The V gene's germline CDR1 is SGHRS and CDR2 YFSETQ. The DNA of the CDR3 is TGCGCCAGCAGCTTGGGAGTCCCTAGCACAGATACGCAGTATTTT. It encodes CASSLGVPSTDTQYF.

The chain combines TRBV13 with TRBJ2-5, with D possibly being TRBD2 (6 bases). The V end was cut by 5 bases, the J end by 5 bases, with 12 bases between. The CDR3 extends over 13 amino acids. Germline assignment: CDR1 PRHDT and CDR2 FYEKMQ (reference sequence). In nucleotides, the CDR3 is TGTGCCAGCAGCCCCGGGGCGGGGGAGACCCAGTACTTC. It codes for CASSPGAGETQYF.

The V gene is TRBV7-9, the J gene TRBJ2-5; TRBD1 matches at 9 bases. Per the germline V gene, CDR1 is SEHNR and CDR2 is FQNEAQ (reference sequence). The J segment lost 11 bases and the V segment lost 6 bases, leaving 7 bases of the junction unmatched. This CDR3 is 12 amino acids long. CDR3 protein: CASRRQGENQYF. The CDR3 DNA follows: TGTGCCAGCAGGCGACAGGGGGAAAATCAGTACTTC. The full variable domain, with the rest looked up from reference TRBV7-9 and TRBJ2-5, is DTGVSQNPRHKITKRGQNVTFRCDPISEHNRLYWYRQTLGQGPEFLTYFQNEAQLEKSRLLSDRFSAERPKGSFSTLEIQRTEQGDSAMYLCASRRQGENQYFGPGTRLLVL.

For this clone: This specimen includes other DNA sequences encoding the same CDR3. The chain links TRBV27 to TRBJ1-5, with D tentatively TRBD1 (5 bases). The V gene's germline CDR1 is MNHEY and CDR2 SMNVEV (reference sequence). CDR3 length equals 14 residues. The V end was cut by 3 bases, the J end by 4 bases, with 10 bases between. In DNA form, the CDR3 reads TGTGCCAGCAGTTTGGGGGGGAATAATCAGCCCCAGCATTTT. Translated, it gives CASSLGGNNQPQHF.

The rearrangement uses TRBV6-1 and TRBJ2-5; 9 bases are a match to TRBD2. This CDR3 region has 13 residues. V trimming: 8 bases; J trimming: 4 bases; junction bases outside the gene matches: 5. Germline V CDR1 and CDR2: MNHNS, SASEGT. The DNA for the CDR3 is TGTGCCAGCCAGGTAGCGGGAGCAGAGACCCAGTACTTC. This gives the protein CASQVAGAETQYF.

The chain links TRBV7-2 to TRBJ2-3; D unclear. V was pared by 4 bases and J by 4 bases, with 15 bases between. The CDR3 has 15 residues. Germline V gives CDR1 SGHTA, CDR2 FQGNSA. The CDR3 spells CASSSYSEYADTQYF. The CDR3 DNA sequence: TGTGCCAGCAGCTCCTACTCGGAGTATGCAGATACGCAGTATTTT.

V gene TRBV28 combines with J gene TRBJ2-7; possible D gene TRBD1, 6 bases. V was clipped by 2 bases and J by 7 bases, with 15 bases between them. Germline V gene data show CDR1 as MDHEN and CDR2 as SYDVKM. The CDR3 runs 14 residues. The CDR3, as DNA: TGTGCCAGCAGTTTAAGCTACCTGAGGGGGGAGCAGTACTTC. Translating it yields CASSLSYLRGEQYF.